This T cell receptor beta chain came from a study of cytomegalovirus exposure and HLA in healthy donors. Vbeta (60) and Jbeta (13) primers were used in the PCR. Clones were read by immunoSEQ multiplex PCR, and TCRdb kept only the in-frame ones, dropping some. The table lists about 200,000 clones, more than 60% of them singletons, with about 16% in the top ten. This CDR3 region has 15 residues. Trimming removed 2 bases at V and 4 bases at J, with 11 bases between. Germline CDR1 LGHNT, CDR2 FRNRAP. J is TRBJ2-2 and V is TRBV12-5; tentatively, D is TRBD1 (5 bases). The sample comprised PBMCs. This clonotype was sampled from a man aged 40-55 years in good health and CMV-seronegative. In nucleotides, the CDR3 is TGTGCTAGTGGTTTGATTTCCCAGGGCACCGGGGAGCTGTTTTTT. Its protein is CASGLISQGTGELFF.